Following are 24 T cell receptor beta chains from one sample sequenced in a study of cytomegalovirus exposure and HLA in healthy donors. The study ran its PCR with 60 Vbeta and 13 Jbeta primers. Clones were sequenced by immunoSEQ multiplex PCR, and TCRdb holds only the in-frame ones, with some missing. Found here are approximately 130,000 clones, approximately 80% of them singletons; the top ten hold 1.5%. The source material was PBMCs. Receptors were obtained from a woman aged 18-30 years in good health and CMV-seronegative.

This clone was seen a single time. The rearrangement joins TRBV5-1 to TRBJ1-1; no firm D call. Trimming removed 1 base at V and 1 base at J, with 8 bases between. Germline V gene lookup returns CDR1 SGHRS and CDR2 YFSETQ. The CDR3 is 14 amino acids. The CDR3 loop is CASSLQVSNTEAFF. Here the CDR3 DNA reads TGCGCCAGCAGCTTGCAGGTATCGAACACTGAAGCTTTCTTT.

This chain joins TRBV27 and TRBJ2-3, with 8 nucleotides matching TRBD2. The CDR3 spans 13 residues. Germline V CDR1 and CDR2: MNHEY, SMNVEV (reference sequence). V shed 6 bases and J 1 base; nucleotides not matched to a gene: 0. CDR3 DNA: TGTGCCAGCAGGACTAGCGGCACAGATACGCAGTATTTT. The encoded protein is CASRTSGTDTQYF.

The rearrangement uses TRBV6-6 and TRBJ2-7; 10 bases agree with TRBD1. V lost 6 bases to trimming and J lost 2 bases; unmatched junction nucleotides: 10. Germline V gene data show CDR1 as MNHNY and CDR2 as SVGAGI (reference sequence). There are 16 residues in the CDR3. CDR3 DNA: TGTGCCAGCAGGACACTCGCCGGGACAGGGGCCTACGAGCAGTACTTC. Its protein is CASRTLAGTGAYEQYF.

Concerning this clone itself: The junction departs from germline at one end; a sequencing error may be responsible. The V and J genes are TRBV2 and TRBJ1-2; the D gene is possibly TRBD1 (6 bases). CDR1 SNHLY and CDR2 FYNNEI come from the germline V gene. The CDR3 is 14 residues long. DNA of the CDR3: TGTGCCAGCAGTAACATATTAGGGTTCCAGGGGATTTCTTTC. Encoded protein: CASSNILGFQGISF.

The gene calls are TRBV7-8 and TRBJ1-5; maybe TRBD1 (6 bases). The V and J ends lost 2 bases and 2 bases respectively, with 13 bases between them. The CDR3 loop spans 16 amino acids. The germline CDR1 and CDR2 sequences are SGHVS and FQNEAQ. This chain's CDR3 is CASSLSARGGNQPQHF. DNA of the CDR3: TGTGCCAGCAGCTTATCGGCCAGGGGTGGCAATCAGCCCCAGCATTTT.

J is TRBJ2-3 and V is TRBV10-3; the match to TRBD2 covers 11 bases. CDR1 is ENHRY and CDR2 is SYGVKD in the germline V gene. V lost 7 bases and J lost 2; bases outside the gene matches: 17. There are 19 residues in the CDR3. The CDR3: CAITRRVASSGRHTDTQYF. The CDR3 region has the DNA TGTGCCATCACCCGGAGAGTAGCGTCTAGCGGGAGGCACACAGATACGCAGTATTTT.

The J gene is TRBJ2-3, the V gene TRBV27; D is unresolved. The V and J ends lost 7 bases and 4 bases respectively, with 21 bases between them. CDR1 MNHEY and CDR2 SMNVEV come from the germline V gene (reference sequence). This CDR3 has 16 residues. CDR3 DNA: TGTGCCAGCATCCAAGATGGGCGCCTCTCAGCAGATACGCAGTATTTT. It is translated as CASIQDGRLSADTQYF.

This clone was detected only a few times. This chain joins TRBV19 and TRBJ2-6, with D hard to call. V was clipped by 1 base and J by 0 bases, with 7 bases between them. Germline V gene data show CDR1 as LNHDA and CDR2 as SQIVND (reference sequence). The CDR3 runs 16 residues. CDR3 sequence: CASSIGPDSGANVLTF. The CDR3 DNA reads TGTGCCAGTAGTATAGGGCCCGACTCTGGGGCCAACGTCCTGACTTTC.

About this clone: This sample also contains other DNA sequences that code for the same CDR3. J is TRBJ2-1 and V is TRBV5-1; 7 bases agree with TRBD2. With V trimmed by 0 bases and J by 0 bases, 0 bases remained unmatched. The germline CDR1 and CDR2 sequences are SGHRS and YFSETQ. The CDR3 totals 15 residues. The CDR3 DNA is TGCGCCAGCAGCTTGGGCGGGAGCTCCTACAATGAGCAGTTCTTC. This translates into CASSLGGSSYNEQFF.

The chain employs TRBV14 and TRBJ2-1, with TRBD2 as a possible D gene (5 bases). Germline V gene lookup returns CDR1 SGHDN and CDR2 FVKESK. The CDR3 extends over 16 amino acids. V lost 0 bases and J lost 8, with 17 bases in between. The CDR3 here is CASSQEGFRVRDEQFF. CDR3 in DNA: TGTGCCAGCAGCCAAGAGGGATTTAGGGTGAGGGATGAGCAGTTCTTC.

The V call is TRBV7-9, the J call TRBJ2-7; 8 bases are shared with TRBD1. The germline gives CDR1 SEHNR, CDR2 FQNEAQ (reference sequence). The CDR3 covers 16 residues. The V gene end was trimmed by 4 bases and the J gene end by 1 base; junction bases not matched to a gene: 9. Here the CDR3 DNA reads TGTGCCAGCAGCTCCGTATTCCGGGACAGGTCCTACGAGCAGTACTTC. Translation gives CASSSVFRDRSYEQYF.

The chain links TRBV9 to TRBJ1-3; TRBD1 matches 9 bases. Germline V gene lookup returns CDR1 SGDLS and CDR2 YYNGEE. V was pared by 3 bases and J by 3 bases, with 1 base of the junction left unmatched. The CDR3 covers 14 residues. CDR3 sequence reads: CASSGQGGGNTIYF. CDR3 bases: TGTGCCAGCAGCGGACAGGGGGGTGGAAACACCATATATTTT.

CDR3 residues: CARGIGNQPQHF. CDR3 sequence (DNA): TGTGCCCGGGGGATTGGCAATCAGCCCCAGCATTTT. The J gene is TRBJ1-5, the V gene TRBV11-2; D is perhaps TRBD1 (5 bases). CDR1 and CDR2 (germline): SGHAT, FQNNGV. The CDR3 is 12 amino acids. The V and J ends lost 11 bases and 2 bases respectively, with 10 bases between them.

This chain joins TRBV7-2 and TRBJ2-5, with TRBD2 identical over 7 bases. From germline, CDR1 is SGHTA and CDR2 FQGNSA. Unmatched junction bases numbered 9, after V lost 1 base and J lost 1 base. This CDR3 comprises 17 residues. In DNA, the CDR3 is TGTGCCAGCAGCTTAGTGCCAGCGGGGATCGGCCAAGAGACCCAGTACTTC. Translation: CASSLVPAGIGQETQYF.

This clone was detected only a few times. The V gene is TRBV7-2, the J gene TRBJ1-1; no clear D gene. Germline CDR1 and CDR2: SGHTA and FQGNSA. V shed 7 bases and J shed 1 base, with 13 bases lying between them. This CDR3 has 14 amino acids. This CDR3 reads CASIRGNTNTEAFF. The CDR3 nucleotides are TGTGCCAGCATCCGCGGGAACACGAACACTGAAGCTTTCTTT.

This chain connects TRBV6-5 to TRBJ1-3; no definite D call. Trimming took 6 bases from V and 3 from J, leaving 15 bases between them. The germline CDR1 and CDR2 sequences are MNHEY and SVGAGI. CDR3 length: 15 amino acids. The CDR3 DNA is TGTGCCAGCAGCCCCGGGAGGAAGATTGGAAACACCATATATTTT. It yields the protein CASSPGRKIGNTIYF.

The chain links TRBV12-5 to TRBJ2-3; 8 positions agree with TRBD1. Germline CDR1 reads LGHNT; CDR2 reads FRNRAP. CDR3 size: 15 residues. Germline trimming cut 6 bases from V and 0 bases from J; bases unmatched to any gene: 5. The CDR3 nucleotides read TGTGCTAGTGGAATGCGACAGGGGAGCACAGATACGCAGTATTTT. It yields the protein CASGMRQGSTDTQYF.

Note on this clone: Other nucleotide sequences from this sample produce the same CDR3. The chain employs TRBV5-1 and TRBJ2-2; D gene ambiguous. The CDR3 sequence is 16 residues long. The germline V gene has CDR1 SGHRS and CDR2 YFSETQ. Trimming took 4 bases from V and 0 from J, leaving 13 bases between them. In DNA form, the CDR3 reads TGCGCCAGCAGCCGTCGTGCAGACACGAACACCGGGGAGCTGTTTTTT. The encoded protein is CASSRRADTNTGELFF.

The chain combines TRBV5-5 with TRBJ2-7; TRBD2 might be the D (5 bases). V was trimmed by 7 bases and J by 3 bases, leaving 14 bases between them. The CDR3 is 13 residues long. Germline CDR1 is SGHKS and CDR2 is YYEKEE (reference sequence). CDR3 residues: CASGRGTHYEQYF. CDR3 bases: TGTGCCAGCGGCCGGGGAACCCACTACGAGCAGTACTTC.

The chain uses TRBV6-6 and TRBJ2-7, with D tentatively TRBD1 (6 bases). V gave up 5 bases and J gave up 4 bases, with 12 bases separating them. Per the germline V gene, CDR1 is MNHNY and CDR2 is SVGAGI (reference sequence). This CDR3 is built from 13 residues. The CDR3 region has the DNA TGTGCCAGCAGTCTGATTCAGGGGTACGAGCAGTACTTC. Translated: CASSLIQGYEQYF.

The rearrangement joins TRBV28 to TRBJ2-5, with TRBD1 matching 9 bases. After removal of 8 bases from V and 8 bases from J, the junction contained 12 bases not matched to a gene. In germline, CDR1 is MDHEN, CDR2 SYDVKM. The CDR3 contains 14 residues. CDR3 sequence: CASLEQGAAPTQYF. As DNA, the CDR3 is TGTGCCAGCCTAGAACAGGGGGCGGCCCCCACCCAGTACTTC.

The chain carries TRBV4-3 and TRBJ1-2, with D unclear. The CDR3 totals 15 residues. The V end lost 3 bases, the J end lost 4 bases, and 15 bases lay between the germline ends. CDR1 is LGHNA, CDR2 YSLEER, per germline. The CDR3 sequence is CASSHQVGPIYGYTF. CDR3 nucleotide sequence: TGCGCCAGCAGCCACCAGGTGGGCCCGATCTATGGCTACACCTTC.

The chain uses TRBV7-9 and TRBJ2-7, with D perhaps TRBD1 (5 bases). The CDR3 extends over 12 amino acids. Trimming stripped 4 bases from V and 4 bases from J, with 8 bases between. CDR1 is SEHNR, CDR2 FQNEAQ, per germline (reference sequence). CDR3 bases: TGTGCCAGCAGCTCCCAGGGTTACGAGCAGTACTTC. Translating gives CASSSQGYEQYF.

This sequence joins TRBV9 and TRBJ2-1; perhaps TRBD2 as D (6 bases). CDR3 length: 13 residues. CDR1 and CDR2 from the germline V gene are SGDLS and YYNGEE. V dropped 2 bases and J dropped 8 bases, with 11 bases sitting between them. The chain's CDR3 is CASSVGRRDEQFF. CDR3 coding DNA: TGTGCCAGCAGCGTTGGGAGGAGAGATGAGCAGTTCTTC.